This passage covers 24 T cell receptor beta chains from one sample sequenced in a study of post-analysis software for immune sequencing data. No cognate antigen is known for these TCRs. Unique molecular identifiers featured in each of the TCR beta cDNA libraries. From the PCR reads, TCRdb called clonotypes with MiXCR, one entry per CDR3 protein. The table shows hundreds of thousands of distinct CDR3 sequences, with about 27% occurring only once. Study findings and constraints: With TRBV5-6, TRBV5-1 and TRBV20-1 included, about five TRBV segments were more frequent in patients than in controls.

What was sequenced was blood. Receptor source: a girl aged 5-17 years with multiple sclerosis.

The genes are TRBV7-9 and TRBJ1-2; D is undetermined. This CDR3 is built from 14 residues. Between the trimmed V and J ends, which lost 1 base and 4 bases, there was a span of 10 bases. Per the germline V gene, CDR1 is SEHNR and CDR2 is FQNEAQ (reference sequence). This CDR3 is CASSLGGETYGYTF. CDR3 DNA sequence: TGTGCCAGCAGCTTAGGGGGAGAAACCTATGGCTACACCTTC.

This clonotype was seen a handful of times. This chain links TRBV7-8 with TRBJ2-5, with D perhaps TRBD2 (6 bases). The end of the DNA aligns better with TRBJ2-7, so the J call may be wrong. Germline V lookup: CDR1 SGHVS, CDR2 FQNEAQ. The CDR3 is 13 residues long. The CDR3 reads CASSPGTYGEQYF. CDR3 coding DNA: TGTGCCAGCAGCCCCGGGACTTACGGCGAGCAGTACTTC.

Many counts were recorded for this clonotype. This CDR3 reads CSIYKVGTAREQYF. The CDR3 bases are TGCAGTATATACAAAGTAGGGACCGCGCGGGAGCAGTACTTC. The rearrangement uses TRBV20-1 and TRBJ2-7, with D perhaps being TRBD1 or TRBD2 (5 bases each). V was trimmed by 8 bases and J by 7 bases, leaving 24 bases between them. The germline V gene encodes CDR1 DFQATT and CDR2 SNEGSKA (reference sequence). This CDR3 comprises 14 residues.

This chain connects TRBV18 to TRBJ2-7; TRBD1 agrees at 7 bases. The trim removed 3 bases at V and 1 base at J, leaving 6 bases unmatched. CDR3 size: 15 residues. Germline V gene sequence: CDR1 KGHSH, CDR2 LQKENI. CDR3 sequence (DNA): TGTGCCAGCTCACCCAACAGGGGCGAGTCCTACGAGCAGTACTTC. Translating it yields CASSPNRGESYEQYF.

This clonotype came up a few times. This sequence joins TRBV7-6 and TRBJ2-5; 7 nucleotides match TRBD1. The CDR3 is 16 residues long. With V trimmed by 2 bases and J by 1 base, 7 bases remained unmatched. CDR1 SGHVS and CDR2 FNYEAQ come from the germline V gene. CDR3 DNA: TGTGCCAGCAGCTTAAGGGGACAGCGGACCCAAGAGACCCAGTACTTC. Its protein is CASSLRGQRTQETQYF.

This chain links TRBV6-6 with TRBJ2-7; 7 nucleotides agree with TRBD1. V trimming: 5 bases; J trimming: 3 bases; junction bases outside the gene matches: 13. Germline-derived CDR1 and CDR2 are MNHNY and SVGAGI (reference sequence). The CDR3 consists of 16 residues. CDR3 amino acids: CASSHGDSSFFYEQYF. For the CDR3, the DNA is TGTGCCAGCAGTCACGGGGACAGTTCATTTTTCTACGAGCAGTACTTC.

In this sample, this clonotype turned up many times. This sequence joins TRBV20-1 and TRBJ2-5; D might be TRBD1 or TRBD2, each matching 5 bases. The CDR3 has 14 residues. Trimming shortened V by 5 bases and J by 1 base, and 14 bases separated the two germline ends. Germline CDR1 DFQATT, CDR2 SNEGSKA (reference sequence). The CDR3, as DNA: TGCAGTGCTCCCCTCGGGGCTGTCCAAGAGACCCAGTACTTC. It specifies CSAPLGAVQETQYF.

There are a few counts of this clonotype. An end of the junction does not agree with germline; a read error may underlie this. The chain has TRBV7-2 and TRBJ2-1, with 9 bases that match TRBD2. The CDR3 has 15 amino acids. CDR1 is SGHTA and CDR2 is FQGNSA in the germline V gene. CDR3 nucleotides: TGTGCCAGCAGCTTATCGCGGGGGGGCTACAATGAGCTGTTCTTC. This encodes CASSLSRGGYNELFF.

This chain links TRBV7-2 with TRBJ2-3, with 8 bases fitting TRBD1. The CDR3 is made up of 17 amino acids. The trim removed 4 bases at V and 4 bases at J, leaving 13 bases unmatched. Germline CDR1 SGHTA, CDR2 FQGNSA. CDR3 bases: TGTGCCAGCAGCTCCCTCCTGGACAGGGTGGGGTCAGATACGCAGTATTTT. Residues: CASSSLLDRVGSDTQYF.

The chain has TRBV29-1 and TRBJ2-7, with D possibly being TRBD1 or TRBD2 (6 bases each). V shed 1 base and J shed 3 bases, with 10 bases lying between them. The CDR3 covers 13 residues. Germline lookup yields CDR1 SQVTM and CDR2 ANQGSEA. The CDR3 DNA is TGCAGCGTTGAAGTACAGGGAGGCTACGAGCAGTACTTC. Residues: CSVEVQGGYEQYF.

The V call is TRBV7-2, the J call TRBJ2-5, with D uncertain. CDR1 and CDR2 from the germline V gene are SGHTA and FQGNSA. The CDR3 extends over 14 amino acids. V was pared by 4 bases and J by 2 bases, with 11 bases between. This chain's CDR3 is CASSSRAPQETQYF. The CDR3 region has the DNA TGTGCCAGCAGCTCTCGAGCGCCTCAAGAGACCCAGTACTTC.

The chain carries TRBV28 and TRBJ2-1; D uncertain. In germline, CDR1 is MDHEN, CDR2 SYDVKM. The CDR3 sequence is 15 residues long. The ends were cut back, 4 bases at V and 0 bases at J, with 10 bases in the middle. The CDR3 DNA follows: TGTGCCAGCAGTTCCCCACCCATCTCCTACAATGAGCAGTTCTTC. This gives the protein CASSSPPISYNEQFF.

This clonotype was seen only a few times. The chain carries TRBV20-1 and TRBJ1-4; D is unresolved. The CDR3 extends over 12 amino acids. Trimming stripped 5 bases from V and 3 bases from J, with 7 bases between. Looked up from germline, CDR1 is DFQATT and CDR2 is SNEGSKA (reference sequence). The CDR3 sequence is CSAAWPNEKLFF. CDR3 sequence (DNA): TGCAGTGCTGCCTGGCCTAATGAAAAACTGTTTTTT.

This CDR3 is CASSPTGGPPSEAQYF. DNA of the CDR3: TGTGCCAGCAGCCCGACTGGGGGGCCCCCTTCAGAGGCGCAGTATTTT. The chain couples TRBV6-5 to TRBJ2-3, with D perhaps given as TRBD1 or TRBD2 (6 bases each). The germline gives CDR1 MNHEY, CDR2 SVGAGI. V lost 6 bases, J lost 10 bases, and 26 bases lay in between. The CDR3 extends over 16 amino acids.

This clonotype was detected a few times. The V call is TRBV29-1, the J call TRBJ2-1, with unresolved D. CDR1 is SQVTM and CDR2 is ANQGSEA in the germline V gene. V dropped 5 bases and J dropped 2 bases, with 16 bases sitting between them. The CDR3 consists of 15 residues. Written as DNA, the CDR3 is TGCAGCGTTAAAAATAGGATGGTTCCCTACAATGAGCAGTTCTTC. Translated: CSVKNRMVPYNEQFF.

V and J are TRBV12-3 or TRBV12-4 and TRBJ2-3; 7 bases align to TRBD1. The CDR3 sequence is 14 residues long. The V and J ends lost 5 bases and 5 bases, in that order; junction bases with no gene match: 7. DNA of the CDR3: TGTGCCAGCAGTAAACGACAGGGTCGAGATACGCAGTATTTT. Translated: CASSKRQGRDTQYF.

V is TRBV7-2 and J is TRBJ1-5, with D possibly being TRBD1 (6 bases). Trimming stripped 5 bases from V and 0 bases from J, with 14 bases between. The CDR3 has 16 amino acids. The V gene's germline CDR1 is SGHTA and CDR2 FQGNSA. The CDR3 loop is CASSLGGHNSNQPQHF. The CDR3 DNA reads TGTGCCAGCAGCCTAGGGGGACATAATAGCAATCAGCCCCAGCATTTT.

This clonotype has only a few counts. The chain is built from TRBV15 and TRBJ1-5; perhaps TRBD1 as D (5 bases). The CDR3 consists of 14 residues. Trimming left V 0 bases short and J 4 bases short, with 7 bases between. Germline loops: CDR1 LNHNV, CDR2 YYDKDF (reference sequence). The CDR3 nucleotides are TGTGCCACCAGCAGAGAGGGGGTAAATCAGCCCCAGCATTTT. It codes for CATSREGVNQPQHF.

The genes are TRBV11-2 and TRBJ2-1, with TRBD2 identical over 9 bases. CDR3 length: 16 amino acids. Unmatched junction bases numbered 10, after V lost 1 base and J lost 9 bases. The germline CDR1 and CDR2 sequences are SGHAT and FQNNGV. The CDR3 coding sequence is TGTGCCAGCAGCTTAGGGGTCGTGGCGGGAGGGATTGAGCAGTTCTTC. This gives the protein CASSLGVVAGGIEQFF.

This clonotype was observed a handful of times. This chain connects TRBV28 to TRBJ2-5; 9 bases agree with TRBD1. The CDR3 has 12 residues. Trimming took 6 bases from V and 12 from J; bases not matched to a gene: 8. Germline-derived CDR1 and CDR2 are MDHEN and SYDVKM. The DNA of the CDR3 is TGTGCCAGCAGCCGGGGACAGGGAACGGAGTACTTC. This codes for CASSRGQGTEYF.

The chain recombines TRBV7-2 with TRBJ2-7, with no clear D. V was cut by 8 bases and J by 5 bases, with 19 bases left in between. The germline CDR1 and CDR2 sequences are SGHTA and FQGNSA. The CDR3 length is 14 residues. The CDR3 bases are TGTGCCAGCTTAGCTTATACCAGGTTTGACGAGCAGTACTTC. Amino acids: CASLAYTRFDEQYF.

The rearrangement joins TRBV10-3 to TRBJ2-7; 8 bases are shared with TRBD1. The CDR3 is 14 residues long. Germline-derived CDR1 and CDR2 are ENHRY and SYGVKD. V dropped 6 bases and J dropped 0; count of bases not matched to a gene: 4. Here the CDR3 reads CAIRNGQGSYEQYF. In DNA form, the CDR3 reads TGTGCCATCAGAAATGGACAGGGCTCCTACGAGCAGTACTTC.

There are a few counts of this clonotype. This chain connects TRBV28 to TRBJ1-5; D is possibly TRBD1 (5 bases). There are 13 residues in the CDR3. Germline loops: CDR1 MDHEN, CDR2 SYDVKM. Deletions cut 6 bases from V and 3 bases from J, with 9 bases between. CDR3 nucleotide sequence: TGTGCCAGCAGAAGACAGCTCAATCAGCCCCAGCATTTT. Amino acid sequence: CASRRQLNQPQHF.

This clonotype turned up a few times. V usage is TRBV7-2 and J usage is TRBJ1-6; D unclear. CDR1 SGHTA and CDR2 FQGNSA come from the germline V gene. The CDR3 is 15 amino acids. V lost 1 base, J lost 4 bases, and 8 bases lay in between. DNA for the CDR3: TGTGCCAGCAGCTTAGGAGGCCCGTATAATTCACCCCTCCACTTT. This sequence encodes CASSLGGPYNSPLHF.